These T cell receptor beta chains were read from a single sample in a study of blood T cell repertoires in COVID-19. Libraries were prepared by immunoSEQ multiplex PCR; TCRdb keeps only in-frame clonotypes and omits some of them. The sample consists of roughly 100,000 clones, about 91% of them appearing once. Sequencing was carried out using peripheral blood. These receptor sequences come from a human donor in a cohort sampled during active COVID-19. Both conserved end residues are part of each CDR3. D genes are given only for firm matches. Clone size appears in some rows only: once, few, many, or a class for an expanded clone.

J: TRBJ2-3
size: NA
D: TRBD2
V: TRBV13
DNA: TGTGCCAGCAGCTTACTTAGCGGGGTGTTCACAGATACGCAGTATTTT
CDR3: CASSLLSGVFTDTQYF

J: TRBJ1-1
size: NA
D: NA
V: TRBV7-8
DNA: TGTGCCAGCAGCTTATTAACGAATCCTATGAACACTGAAGCTTTCTTT
CDR3: CASSLLTNPMNTEAFF

J: TRBJ2-4
size: NA
D: TRBD2
V: TRBV7-9
DNA: TGTGCCAGCAGCCCCGTTAGCGGGAGATCGTTGGACATTCAGTACTTC
CDR3: CASSPVSGRSLDIQYF

J: TRBJ2-7
size: NA
D: TRBD1
V: TRBV7-3
DNA: TGTGCCAGCAGCAAGGACAGGGCGGATGGCTACGAGCAGTACTTC
CDR3: CASSKDRADGYEQYF

J: TRBJ2-3
size: NA
D: TRBD2
V: TRBV9
DNA: TGTGCCAGCCGGGCCTCGGGGGGAAGCACAGATACGCAGTATTTT
CDR3: CASRASGGSTDTQYF

J: TRBJ1-5
size: NA
D: NA
V: TRBV30
DNA: TGTGCCTTCCTCGGTCCGGGACTTCGGGGCAATCAGCCCCAGCATTTT
CDR3: CAFLGPGLRGNQPQHF

J: TRBJ2-1
size: NA
D: TRBD2
V: TRBV5-5
DNA: TGTGCCAGCAGCTTCCGCGGGAGGGCCGATAATGAGCAGTTCTTC
CDR3: CASSFRGRADNEQFF

J: TRBJ2-1
size: NA
D: TRBD2
V: TRBV27
DNA: TGTGCCAGCAGTGTAACTACTAGCGGGAGATACAATGAGCAGTTCTTC
CDR3: CASSVTTSGRYNEQFF

J: TRBJ2-7
size: NA
D: NA
V: TRBV4-3
DNA: TGCGCCAGCAGCCAAGATAGGGGCGGGGCCTACGAGCAGTACTTC
CDR3: CASSQDRGGAYEQYF

J: TRBJ2-3
size: once
D: TRBD1
V: TRBV3-1/TRBV3-2
DNA: TGTGCCAGCAGCCTTGAGGGGGCGCGGATTACGCAGTATTTT
CDR3: CASSLEGARITQYF

J: TRBJ2-1
size: NA
D: TRBD2
V: TRBV9
DNA: TGTGCCAGCAACCCCCGGGGGGGCTACAATGAGCAGTTCTTC
CDR3: CASNPRGGYNEQFF

J: TRBJ2-7
size: NA
D: NA
V: TRBV4-3
DNA: TGCGCCAGCAGCCAACGGGACACTCTCAACAACGAGCAGTACTTC
CDR3: CASSQRDTLNNEQYF

J: TRBJ2-7
size: NA
D: NA
V: TRBV22-1
DNA: TGTCCTGGGGGGCCGGGGAGTAGCGAGCAGTACTTC
CDR3: CPGGPGSSEQYF

J: TRBJ2-1
size: NA
D: NA
V: TRBV30
DNA: TGTGCCTGGAGTGTATATCGGGGTGGATACAATGAGCAGTTCTTC
CDR3: CAWSVYRGGYNEQFF

J: TRBJ2-2
size: NA
D: NA
V: TRBV7-9
DNA: TGTGCCACGTCCAGCGCCGGGGAGCTGTTTTTT
CDR3: CATSSAGELFF

J: TRBJ1-1
size: few
D: NA
V: TRBV7-9
DNA: TGTGCCAGCAGCTTAGCATCGCAGGATGAAGCTTTCTTT
CDR3: CASSLASQDEAFF